The subject of this entry is one T cell receptor (beta chain). Its antigen target is currently unknown. Qualities for individual bases were not recorded, and no much larger clone is one base off. This entry comes from a study of OX40 agonist ivuxolimab in advanced cancers. Regarding the complete study: Ivuxolimab, which targeted the costimulatory receptor OX40 (CD134), was an agonistic, fully human IgG2 monoclonal antibody. Partial responses occurred in three dose-escalation patients: two with cutaneous melanoma and one with hepatocellular carcinoma. The paper covers the monotherapy dose-escalation part of the phase I ivuxolimab trial, which included N = 52 patients. Intravenous ivuxolimab was administered to patients every 2 weeks at six dose levels: 0.01, 0.1, 0.3, 1.5, 3 and 10 mg/kg. Patients were allowed to have had prior anti-PD-1, anti-PD-L1 or anti-CTLA-4 therapy, and approximately 40% of the dose-escalation patients had been treated with checkpoint inhibitors. In the dose-escalation cohort, approximately 80% of patients were male, and the mean age was approximately 60 years with a range of roughly 20 to 79. Among the roughly 52 dose-escalation patients, 19 had hepatocellular carcinoma, roughly 15 melanoma, 9 renal cell carcinoma and 9 head and neck cancer. The purpose of peripheral TCRbeta sequencing was to test whether ivuxolimab changed TCR sequence diversity and led to clonal T-cell expansion.

Points the paper makes about the study in general: In partial responders in the 0.1-3.0 mg/kg groups, normalized peripheral clonal expansion was found to be among the lowest, especially among CD8+ T cells. At doses of 0.1 to 3.0 mg/kg, clonal expansion of both CD4+ and CD8+ T cells in blood was seen between baseline and week 6. Low levels of normalized T-cell clonal expansion were also seen in some nonresponding patients. The antigen specificity of the clonally expanded peripheral T cells was not determined. On average, CD8+ T cells showed more expanded clones than CD4+ T cells after ivuxolimab.

Genomic DNA was extracted from sorted cells for sequencing of the TCRbeta CDR3 region. The immunoSEQ Assay was used to sequence the TCRbeta CDR3 regions. Entries here come from immuneACCESS through TCRdb and include only in-frame sequences with V and J called. Some clones fail to appear in such tables; in the studies checked, an unresolved V gene covers under half of the shortfall, and the cause of the remainder is unknown. The sample has more than 30,000 clones on record, about 88% of them singletons. 2% to 2.5% of the sample is held by the ten biggest clonotypes. The germline V gene supplies CDR1 LGHNA and CDR2 YSLEER. Taken from cysteine to phenylalanine, the CDR3 has 14 residues. Kept here is only the CDR3 DNA, which spans 42 bases and is read in frame from base 1. The V end gives up 3 bases and the J end 3 bases, leaving 4 bases in the junction not matched to a gene. The trial excluded patients who had a history of autoimmune disease or who were on systemic immunosuppression. In every dose cohort, peripheral blood was drawn for TCR sequencing at baseline, cycle 4 day 1, and cycle 7 day 1. The samples were drawn from a first-in-human, open-label, multicenter phase I dose-escalation trial of ivuxolimab. The trial enrolled adults with locally advanced or metastatic head and neck squamous cell, hepatocellular, melanoma or renal cell carcinoma. CD4+ and CD8+ T cells were sorted separately from peripheral blood before TCR sequencing.

The material was CD4+ or CD8+ T cells sorted from blood, obtained in a trial of the OX40 agonist ivuxolimab. The chain employs TRBV4-3 and TRBJ2-5; the junction holds 7 bases that match TRBD1. The sequence was obtained from an adult with an advanced solid tumor such as melanoma, head and neck, liver or kidney cancer. CDR3 region: CASSQGTAEETQYF. The DNA reads as follows: TGCGCCAGCAGCCAGGGGACAGCAGAAGAGACCCAGTACTTC.